This T cell receptor beta chain was captured in a study of cytomegalovirus exposure and HLA in healthy donors. Deletions cut 0 bases from V and 1 base from J, with 14 bases between. Germline-derived CDR1 and CDR2 are SGDLS and YYNGEE. The CDR3 totals 16 residues. Both 60 Vbeta primers and 13 Jbeta primers went into the PCR. The protocol was immunoSEQ multiplex PCR, while the TCRdb copy is restricted to in-frame clones and leaves out a portion. The sample has some 110,000 clones; roughly 9.9% are singletons. Sequenced sample: PBMCs. The receptor comes from a man aged 25 to 40 in good health and CMV-seronegative. V and J are TRBV9 and TRBJ2-7; the D gene is possibly TRBD2 (5 bases). Here the CDR3 reads CASSVGALGGSYEQYF. The CDR3 DNA reads TGTGCCAGCAGCGTAGGAGCCTTAGGCGGGTCCTACGAGCAGTACTTC.